The 27 T cell receptor beta chains presented below share a single source sample, sequenced in a study of T cell repertoires in cytomegalovirus infection. MiXCR, run by TCRdb on the reads, gives a single entry per CDR3 protein. The sample has about 310,000 distinct CDR3 sequences, roughly a sixth seen once. Sequencing used PBMCs. These receptors came from a human donor in good health (CMV status not recorded). Some clones in this sample may be carry-over from other donors' samples.

This sequence joins TRBV28 and TRBJ2-7; tentatively, D is TRBD1 (6 bases). Germline-derived CDR1 and CDR2 are MDHEN and SYDVKM. The CDR3 has 14 residues. Trimming took off 8 bases at V and 4 bases at J, with 18 bases between the two ends. In DNA, the CDR3 is TGTGCCAGCTGGACAGCAAACAAAAGATACGAGCAGTACTTC. Protein product: CASWTANKRYEQYF.

This clonotype has at least ten counts. The chain employs TRBV10-3 and TRBJ2-2; 7 nucleotides agree with TRBD2. CDR3 size: 15 residues. V shed 9 bases, J shed 2 bases, and the junction held 9 bases outside the gene matches. Germline CDR1 is ENHRY and CDR2 is SYGVKD. As DNA, the CDR3 is TGTGCCATTCGCCCTAGACTAGCAAACACCGGGGAGCTGTTTTTT. It codes for CAIRPRLANTGELFF.

The chain combines TRBV20-1 with TRBJ2-2; D unclear. CDR1 and CDR2 from the germline V gene are DFQATT and SNEGSKA (reference sequence). The length of the CDR3 is 15 residues. V gave up 6 bases and J gave up 6 bases, with 20 bases separating them. Here the CDR3 DNA reads TGCAGTGCCATCCCAGTTACCCGAATGGCCGGGGAGCTGTTTTTT. It yields the protein CSAIPVTRMAGELFF.

At least ten counts were recorded for this clonotype. The chain is built from TRBV6-2 or TRBV6-3 and TRBJ1-1; weak D call: TRBD1 (5 bases). Per germline, CDR1 MNHEY and CDR2 SVGEGT. Deletions cut 4 bases from V and 1 base from J, with 7 bases between. This CDR3 region has 13 residues. The CDR3 sequence: CASSSGRNTEAFF. CDR3 coding DNA: TGTGCCAGCAGTTCGGGACGGAACACTGAAGCTTTCTTT.

The gene calls are TRBV20-1 and TRBJ2-3; 12 bases map to TRBD2. The V and J ends lost 0 bases and 8 bases, in that order; junction bases with no gene match: 6. The V gene's germline CDR1 is DFQATT and CDR2 SNEGSKA (reference sequence). This CDR3 has 15 residues. The CDR3 loop is CSARDLLAGGGTQYF. CDR3 in DNA: TGCAGTGCTAGAGATCTCCTAGCGGGGGGGGGTACGCAGTATTTT.

The J gene is TRBJ1-1, the V gene TRBV24-1; no firm D call. CDR3 length: 12 residues. Germline-derived CDR1 and CDR2 are KGHDR and SFDVKD. Trimming stripped 4 bases from V and 3 bases from J, with 5 bases between. The CDR3 DNA reads as TGTGCCACCAGTGAAAGGGACACTGAAGCTTTCTTT. This translates into CATSERDTEAFF.

J is TRBJ1-2 and V is TRBV20-1; no definite D call. In germline, CDR1 is DFQATT, CDR2 SNEGSKA (reference sequence). Trimming stripped 0 bases from V and 1 base from J, with 6 bases between. CDR3 length: 13 amino acids. CDR3 residues: CSARDLDNYGYTF. In DNA, the CDR3 is TGCAGTGCTAGAGATTTGGATAACTATGGCTACACCTTC.

This clonotype was found a few times. This chain connects TRBV29-1 to TRBJ2-1; 9 bases agree with TRBD2. The CDR3 loop spans 18 amino acids. V lost 4 bases to trimming and J lost 0 bases; unmatched junction nucleotides: 13. CDR1 SQVTM and CDR2 ANQGSEA come from the germline V gene. In nucleotides, the CDR3 is TGCAGCGTTGGGGTGCAAAGGCGGGGGGGCGGCTCCTACAATGAGCAGTTCTTC. It translates to CSVGVQRRGGGSYNEQFF.

This clonotype has ten or more counts. The J gene is TRBJ2-6, the V gene TRBV6-2 or TRBV6-3; D is ambiguous. Per the germline V gene, CDR1 is MNHEY and CDR2 is SVGEGT. The CDR3 sequence is 12 residues long. Between the trimmed V and J ends, which lost 6 bases and 6 bases, there was a span of 6 bases. CDR3 sequence: CASSDPANVLTF. The DNA for the CDR3 is TGTGCCAGCAGCGACCCGGCCAACGTCCTGACTTTC.

There are a few counts of this clonotype. The J gene is TRBJ2-5, the V gene TRBV6-2 or TRBV6-3; 8 bases are a match to TRBD2. J was trimmed by 5 bases and V by 2 bases; bases with no gene match: 4. Germline assignment: CDR1 MNHEY and CDR2 SVGEGT. This CDR3 comprises 14 residues. CDR3 sequence reads: CASSYTSGSETQYF. As DNA, the CDR3 is TGTGCCAGCAGTTACACTAGCGGAAGCGAGACCCAGTACTTC.

This clonotype has a handful of counts. V is TRBV19 and J is TRBJ1-4, with D tentatively TRBD1 (5 bases). This CDR3 spans 15 amino acids. V was trimmed by 3 bases and J by 5 bases, leaving 13 bases between them. The germline CDR1 and CDR2 sequences are LNHDA and SQIVND (reference sequence). The CDR3 loop is CASSMTTDRNEKLFF. As DNA, the CDR3 is TGTGCCAGTAGTATGACGACAGACCGGAATGAAAAACTGTTTTTT.

This clonotype came up many times. The chain employs TRBV12-3 or TRBV12-4 and TRBJ2-7; no reliable D call. CDR3 length: 13 residues. Trimming removed 6 bases from V and 1 base from J, with 10 bases in between. CDR3 protein: CASRYHGSYEQYF. CDR3 sequence (DNA): TGTGCCAGCAGGTACCACGGATCCTACGAGCAGTACTTC.

This sequence joins TRBV29-1 and TRBJ2-7; maybe TRBD1 (6 bases). V gave up 4 bases and J gave up 7 bases, with 20 bases separating them. The CDR3 loop spans 14 amino acids. The germline V gene encodes CDR1 SQVTM and CDR2 ANQGSEA. CDR3 bases: TGCAGCGTTGTCTCAGGGGCCCAGGGTGGAGAGCAGTACTTC. This encodes CSVVSGAQGGEQYF.

In this sample, this clonotype turned up many times. V is TRBV7-2 and J is TRBJ1-1; TRBD1 might be the D (5 bases). Germline V gene lookup returns CDR1 SGHTA and CDR2 FQGNSA. The CDR3 length is 15 residues. V was cut by 2 bases and J by 4 bases, with 14 bases left in between. The CDR3 region is CASSLKFSGSTEAFF. DNA for the CDR3: TGTGCCAGCAGCTTAAAATTTTCAGGGAGCACTGAAGCTTTCTTT.

This clonotype has just a few counts. The J gene is TRBJ1-2, the V gene TRBV7-9; no reliable D call. The V gene lost 2 bases and the J gene lost 2 bases, with 9 bases spanning the gap. The CDR3 sequence is 14 residues long. Germline CDR1 reads SEHNR; CDR2 reads FQNEAQ (reference sequence). This chain's CDR3 is CASSLNPANYGYTF. The DNA for the CDR3 is TGTGCCAGCAGCTTAAATCCGGCCAACTATGGCTACACCTTC.

This clonotype was seen repeatedly, ten times or more. The chain carries TRBV12-3 or TRBV12-4 and TRBJ1-2, with D uncertain. Trimming left V 3 bases short and J 5 bases short, with 19 bases between. This CDR3 is built from 16 residues. Here the CDR3 reads CASSFDTSPFGYGYTF. The CDR3, as DNA: TGTGCCAGCAGTTTCGACACTAGCCCTTTTGGATATGGCTACACCTTC.

This clonotype was detected only a few times. The V call is TRBV2, the J call TRBJ2-1; D may be TRBD2 (5 bases). The CDR3 runs 14 residues. Germline V gene sequence: CDR1 SNHLY, CDR2 FYNNEI. Trimming removed 4 bases at V and 3 bases at J, with 10 bases between. CDR3 sequence: CASSASGYYNEQFF. CDR3 DNA: TGTGCCAGCAGTGCGAGCGGATACTACAATGAGCAGTTCTTC.

The chain is built from TRBV6-6 and TRBJ1-3; D remains ambiguous. Trimming left V 7 bases short and J 0 bases short, with 10 bases between. Germline V gives CDR1 MNHNY, CDR2 SVGAGI (reference sequence). There are 14 residues in the CDR3. CDR3 residues: CASTTWRSGNTIYF. DNA for the CDR3: TGTGCCAGCACAACCTGGCGCTCTGGAAACACCATATATTTT.

This clonotype showed up just a few times. The J gene is TRBJ1-1, the V gene TRBV7-9, with D possibly TRBD1 on 6 matching bases. Trimming stripped 5 bases from V and 5 bases from J, with 15 bases between. Germline-derived CDR1 and CDR2 are SEHNR and FQNEAQ (reference sequence). The length of the CDR3 is 14 residues. The CDR3 DNA sequence: TGTGCCAGCAGCACCCCGACAGGAAGGACTGAAGCTTTCTTT. It codes for CASSTPTGRTEAFF.

This clonotype occurred many times. The genes are TRBV12-3 or TRBV12-4 and TRBJ2-3; 9 nucleotides match TRBD2. This CDR3 region has 15 residues. V was pared by 3 bases and J by 4 bases, with 5 bases of the junction left unmatched. Here the CDR3 reads CASSFGGGVADTQYF. CDR3 in DNA: TGTGCCAGCAGTTTCGGCGGGGGGGTCGCAGATACGCAGTATTTT.

There are many counts of this clonotype. The CDR3 sequence: CASSSLPGHPGAEQYF. Here the CDR3 DNA reads TGTGCCAGCAGCTCATTACCGGGACATCCAGGAGCCGAGCAGTACTTC. J is TRBJ2-7 and V is TRBV7-8, with a possible D match to TRBD1 (6 bases). Trimming shortened V by 4 bases and J by 6 bases, and 22 bases separated the two germline ends. CDR1 is SGHVS and CDR2 is FQNEAQ in the germline V gene. The CDR3 extends over 16 amino acids.

The chain couples TRBV2 to TRBJ2-3; D gene uncertain. Germline values: CDR1 SNHLY, CDR2 FYNNEI. The CDR3 runs to 13 residues. Trimming shortened V by 6 bases and J by 5 bases, and 12 bases separated the two germline ends. In nucleotides, the CDR3 is TGTGCCAGCAGGGTCCCAGGCAAAGATACGCAGTATTTT. This codes for CASRVPGKDTQYF.

This clonotype came up many times. This rearrangement joins TRBV7-2 to TRBJ2-4, with D possibly matching TRBD1 (5 bases). The ends were cut back, 8 bases at V and 0 bases at J, with 11 bases in the middle. Germline V gene data show CDR1 as SGHTA and CDR2 as FQGNSA. This CDR3 comprises 14 residues. CDR3 loop: CASCPTGAKNIQYF. The CDR3 DNA reads as TGTGCCAGCTGCCCAACAGGAGCCAAAAACATTCAGTACTTC.

In its sample, this clonotype was seen once. J is TRBJ2-7 and V is TRBV9; D gene ambiguous. This CDR3 contains 15 residues. Germline V gene sequence: CDR1 SGDLS, CDR2 YYNGEE. V lost 4 bases to trimming and J lost 2 bases, with 16 bases between them. The CDR3 DNA reads TGTGCCAGCAGCCCCCACCAAGACACAACCTACGAGCAGTACTTC. Protein sequence: CASSPHQDTTYEQYF.

The chain uses TRBV20-1 and TRBJ1-5, with a possible D match to TRBD1 (5 bases). CDR1 and CDR2 (germline): DFQATT, SNEGSKA (reference sequence). The length of the CDR3 is 15 residues. The CDR3 protein is CGAGAASYSNQPQHF. In DNA, the CDR3 is TGCGGAGCCGGGGCAGCTAGCTATAGCAATCAGCCCCAGCATTTT.

In its sample, this clonotype was seen many times. The J gene is TRBJ2-1, the V gene TRBV20-1, with 7 bases matching TRBD1. This CDR3 contains 14 residues. V was clipped by 1 base and J by 4 bases; unmatched bases: 4. CDR1 and CDR2 (germline): DFQATT, SNEGSKA (reference sequence). This CDR3 reads CSARGGGLYNEQFF. The CDR3 DNA is TGCAGTGCTAGAGGAGGGGGCTTGTACAATGAGCAGTTCTTC.

The rearrangement joins TRBV5-1 to TRBJ1-5; D gene ambiguous. Between the trimmed V and J ends, which lost 2 bases and 4 bases, there was a span of 16 bases. The CDR3 runs to 16 residues. Germline V CDR1 and CDR2: SGHRS, YFSETQ. CDR3 in DNA: TGCGCCAGCAGCTTACCGGACGACGAGGGAAATCAGCCCCAGCATTTT. It specifies CASSLPDDEGNQPQHF.